The present T cell receptor beta chain was sequenced within a study of control samples from healthy donors and cancer patients. V was cut by 5 bases and J by 5 bases, with 19 bases left in between. This CDR3 comprises 16 residues. Germline lookup yields CDR1 SGHAT and CDR2 FQNNGV. Repertoires were generated with immunoSEQ multiplex PCR, while TCRdb's copy carries only in-frame clones and drops some. The sample shows approximately 45,000 clones, less than 95% of them seen only once. The sequenced sample consisted of PBMCs. The TCR sequence derives from a woman between 40 and 50 years old with head and neck cancer. The chain joins TRBV11-2 to TRBJ2-1, with D unclear. The CDR3 spells CASSHDGGEWHNEQFF. The CDR3 bases are TGTGCCAGCAGCCACGACGGTGGCGAGTGGCACAATGAGCAGTTCTTC.